This T cell receptor (beta chain) was captured in a study of cytomegalovirus exposure and HLA in healthy donors. Study-wide results and limits: TCR beta V- and J-gene trimming was later associated with a missense DCLRE1C variant. Altogether, some 170 TCR beta chains were recorded as cytomegalovirus-associated. TCR sequences were mostly rare, though some public TCRs occurred in many donors.

The germline V gene encodes CDR1 SGHVS and CDR2 FNYEAQ. With 1 base clipped from V and 5 bases from J, the junction kept 8 bases outside the gene matches. The CDR3 runs to 16 residues. As regards this clone: What it recognizes is unknown.

Researchers ran the PCR with 60 Vbeta and 13 Jbeta primers. This table comes from immunoSEQ multiplex PCR, and its TCRdb copy is limited to in-frame clones, with some not included. The repertoire holds about 220,000 clones, with about 81% as singletons. The V and J genes are TRBV7-6 and TRBJ1-2; 9 bases fit TRBD1. The sequenced sample consisted of PBMCs. This clonotype was sampled from a woman aged 35 to 49 in good health and CMV-seropositive. CDR3 in DNA: TGTGCCAGCAGCTTAGGAAGACAGGGGGTGAGGTATGGCTACACCTTC. Its translation is CASSLGRQGVRYGYTF.